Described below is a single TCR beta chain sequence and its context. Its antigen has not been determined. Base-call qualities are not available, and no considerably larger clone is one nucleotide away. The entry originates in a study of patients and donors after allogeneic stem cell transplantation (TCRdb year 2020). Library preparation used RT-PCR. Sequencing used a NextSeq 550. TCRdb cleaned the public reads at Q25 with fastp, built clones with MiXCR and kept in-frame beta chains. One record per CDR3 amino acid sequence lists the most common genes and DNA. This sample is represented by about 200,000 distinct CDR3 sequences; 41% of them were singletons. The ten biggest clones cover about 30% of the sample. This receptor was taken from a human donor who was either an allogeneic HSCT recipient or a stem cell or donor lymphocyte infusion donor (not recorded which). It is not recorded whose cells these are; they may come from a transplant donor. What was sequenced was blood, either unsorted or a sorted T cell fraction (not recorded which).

The bases are TGTGCCAGCAGTTTTCCCCGAGGTAGCGCTTACAATGAGCAGTTCTTC. It is translated as CASSFPRGSAYNEQFF. Rearrangement joined TRBV6-5 to TRBJ2-1; 5 matching bases give a weak D call of TRBD2. Looking up the germline V gene yields CDR1 MNHEY and CDR2 SVGAGI. The junction carries 17 bases between V and J, which are trimmed by 4 bases and 4 bases respectively. Including the terminal cysteine and phenylalanine, the CDR3 comprises 16 residues. Solely the CDR3 DNA is kept, with 48 bases framed from the first base.